Below are 12 T cell receptor beta chains sequenced from a single sample in a study of shared clonotypes between healthy human individuals. TCRdb's copy holds only in-frame clones and misses some; the assay was immunoSEQ multiplex PCR. The profile shows about 490,000 clones, around 80% of them singletons. Sequencing used PBMCs. Every receptor here comes from a woman between 40 and 50 years old in good health. Some clones in this sample may be carry-over from other donors' samples.

The rearrangement joins TRBV10-3 to TRBJ2-3, with D unresolved. The CDR3 consists of 17 residues. Germline CDR1 and CDR2: ENHRY and SYGVKD. The V end was cut by 2 bases, the J end by 3 bases, with 18 bases between. The chain's CDR3 is CAISEGLAVDRTDTQYF. In DNA, the CDR3 is TGTGCCATCAGTGAGGGGTTGGCTGTCGATAGGACAGATACGCAGTATTTT.

This chain links TRBV10-3 with TRBJ2-2; 7 nucleotides line up with TRBD2. Germline V CDR1 and CDR2: ENHRY, SYGVKD. J lost 1 base, V lost 10 bases, and 6 bases had no gene match. There are 14 residues in the CDR3. The CDR3 is CATLASGNTGELFF. CDR3 nucleotide sequence: TGTGCCACTCTAGCTAGCGGGAACACCGGGGAGCTGTTTTTT.

The chain carries TRBV5-4 and TRBJ2-5, with TRBD2 as a possible D gene (6 bases). This CDR3 comprises 15 residues. CDR1 and CDR2 (germline): SGHNT, YYREEE (reference sequence). Between the trimmed V and J ends, which lost 0 bases and 5 bases, there was a span of 14 bases. Here the CDR3 DNA reads TGTGCCAGCAGCTTGGCCGTGGGGGGTGGGGAGACCCAGTACTTC. This gives the protein CASSLAVGGGETQYF.

Only one count was recorded for this clone. The chain has TRBV7-9 and TRBJ1-1, with D possibly TRBD1 on 5 matching bases. Trimming removed 1 base at V and 3 bases at J, with 18 bases between. The length of the CDR3 is 17 residues. Germline V lookup: CDR1 SEHNR, CDR2 FQNEAQ (reference sequence). The CDR3 loop is CASSLGWTITSDTEAFF. The CDR3 DNA reads as TGTGCCAGCAGCTTAGGGTGGACAATAACTTCCGACACTGAAGCTTTCTTT.

V is TRBV5-5 and J is TRBJ1-1; D might be TRBD1 (5 bases). V was cut by 7 bases and J by 0 bases, with 13 bases left in between. The CDR3 totals 14 residues. CDR1 SGHKS and CDR2 YYEKEE come from the germline V gene (reference sequence). CDR3 nucleotides: TGTGCCAGCGTTCCCCTGGGGGTGAACACTGAAGCTTTCTTT. Translated, it gives CASVPLGVNTEAFF.

The chain recombines TRBV5-1 with TRBJ2-3; D is undetermined. This CDR3 has 12 amino acids. Trimming took 2 bases from V and 4 from J, leaving 5 bases between them. Looked up from germline, CDR1 is SGHRS and CDR2 is YFSETQ. CDR3 loop: CASSFGPDTQYF. CDR3 in DNA: TGCGCCAGCAGCTTCGGACCAGATACGCAGTATTTT. The variable domain in full, with the rest retrieved from reference TRBV5-1 and TRBJ2-3, is KAGVTQTPRYLIKTRGQQVTLSCSPISGHRSVSWYQQTPGQGLQFLFEYFSETQRNKGNFPGRFSGRQFSNSRSEMNVSTLELGDSALYLCASSFGPDTQYFGPGTRLTVL.

The rearrangement links TRBV23-1 to TRBJ2-7; TRBD1 is a possible D gene (6 bases). TRBV23-1 is an ORF, with its function uncertain. The V end was cut by 11 bases, the J end by 2 bases, with 13 bases between. The CDR3 is made up of 12 amino acids. The DNA for the CDR3 is TGCGCCGAGGGACACCTACCCTACGAGCAGTACTTC. Its translation: CAEGHLPYEQYF.

The chain links TRBV2 to TRBJ1-2, with D perhaps TRBD1 (6 bases). Per germline, CDR1 SNHLY and CDR2 FYNNEI. The CDR3 is 13 residues long. Trimming left V 6 bases short and J 0 bases short, with 8 bases between. CDR3 amino acids: CASRTGTNYGYTF. CDR3 bases: TGTGCCAGCAGGACAGGAACTAACTATGGCTACACCTTC.

This chain joins TRBV27 and TRBJ2-7; D might be TRBD1 (5 bases). The V end lost 7 bases, the J end lost 0 bases, and 13 bases lay between the germline ends. Germline CDR1 and CDR2: MNHEY and SMNVEV (reference sequence). This CDR3 is 14 amino acids long. The CDR3 is CASMTASSSYEQYF. CDR3 DNA sequence: TGTGCCAGCATGACAGCATCAAGCTCCTACGAGCAGTACTTC.

V is TRBV2 and J is TRBJ1-2; 9 bases agree with TRBD1. The germline V gene has CDR1 SNHLY and CDR2 FYNNEI. The CDR3 runs 15 residues. Germline trimming cut 5 bases from V and 4 bases from J; bases unmatched to any gene: 8. CDR3 residues: CASSRDRAVGYGYTF. The CDR3 DNA follows: TGTGCCAGCAGTCGGGACAGGGCCGTAGGCTATGGCTACACCTTC.

This chain connects TRBV7-9 to TRBJ1-2; TRBD1 aligns across 9 bases. The CDR3 is 15 amino acids. V lost 5 bases and J lost 8; bases outside the gene matches: 12. Germline V CDR1 and CDR2: SEHNR, FQNEAQ (reference sequence). CDR3 loop: CASSQIQQGALGYTF. The CDR3 nucleotides read TGTGCCAGCAGCCAAATTCAACAGGGGGCGTTAGGCTACACCTTC.

Here the CDR3 reads CASSFKVEAGHEQYF. As DNA, the CDR3 is TGCGCCAGCAGCTTCAAGGTCGAGGCAGGGCACGAGCAGTACTTC. This chain joins TRBV5-1 and TRBJ2-7, with a tentative D call TRBD1 (5 bases). The germline V gene has CDR1 SGHRS and CDR2 YFSETQ. The CDR3 has 15 amino acids. V was shortened by 2 bases and J by 5 bases, with 17 bases between the two germline ends.